The present T cell receptor beta chain was sequenced within a study of T-cell reconstitution after alpha-beta-depleted transplantation in children. Unique molecular identifiers were used to barcode this TCRbeta library. TCRdb used MiXCR to reprocess the PCR reads, holding one entry per CDR3 protein. The sample has a few hundred thousand distinct CDR3 sequences, under 13% seen once. V trimming: 1 base; J trimming: 8 bases; junction bases outside the gene matches: 8. Germline V gene sequence: CDR1 SEHNR, CDR2 FQNEAQ (reference sequence). The CDR3 consists of 15 residues. This chain connects TRBV7-9 to TRBJ2-1; 7 bases align to TRBD2. The sequence came from a human donor who donated a stem cell graft to a child with acute lymphoblastic leukemia. This sample comprised PBMCs from the stem cell graft donor, obtained from the stem cell graft. The CDR3 region has the DNA TGTGCCAGCAGCTTAGATTTAGCGGGTGGCCATGAGCAGTTCTTC. Encoded protein: CASSLDLAGGHEQFF.